The T cell receptor (beta chain) described here comes from a study of CD8+ T cells in alopecia areata. General study results and limits: Sequencing of scalp samples also captures resident alphabeta T cells of normal skin.

The germline V and J ends were trimmed by 2 bases and 6 bases, with 14 bases remaining between them. The CDR3 has 14 amino acids. The V gene's germline CDR1 is SEHNR and CDR2 FQNEAQ (reference sequence). A note on this clone: Its antigen is undetermined.

RNA extraction was followed by reverse transcription into cDNA, which acted as the sequencing template. Assay: immunoSEQ multiplex PCR; the TCRdb copy retains only in-frame clones and omits some. This table holds about 250,000 clones, around 67% found once. Source: CD4+ T cells sorted from blood, taken at week 0. This sequence joins TRBV7-9 and TRBJ2-7; D may match TRBD1 or TRBD2 (6 bases each). The clonotype was recovered from a human donor with alopecia areata. CDR3 loop: CASSLPGANFEQYF. In nucleotides, the CDR3 is TGTGCCAGCAGCTTACCGGGGGCGAACTTCGAGCAGTACTTC.